Many counts were recorded for the clone carrying this T cell receptor (beta chain). The target antigen is unknown. The observed sequence ends 3 residues before the CDR3 terminus, with the missing tail filled in from the germline J gene. This record comes from a study of T cell clonality in common variable immunodeficiency. The study's findings and limits: CVID subjects showed higher TCRbeta clonality than healthy controls. In common variable immunodeficiency, TCR beta chains reportedly carried fewer deletions and N-nucleotide insertions.

Patients and controls were mostly of Caucasian heritage. Blood samples were heparinized, about 5 to 9 ml per donor. The length of the CDR3 is 12 residues. Germline V CDR1 and CDR2: LNHDA, SQIVND (reference sequence). Generated by immunoSEQ multiplex PCR, the TCRdb table keeps only in-frame clones and is missing some. The sample contains approximately 37,000 clones, none occurring once; over 9% lies in the top ten. The receptor's source is a person aged 18-69 years in good health. V and J are TRBV19 and TRBJ1-1; a weak D match, TRBD1 (5 bases). The sequencing input was peripheral blood mononuclear cells. CDR3 DNA, as far as it was read: TGTGCCAGTAGTAGACGCTCGGGGGGG. Translating it yields CASSRRSGG. The entire CDR3 reads CASSRRSGGAFF.